This T cell receptor beta chain derives from a study of T cells in Graves' hyperthyroidism and ophthalmopathy. The CDR3 is 16 amino acids. Per the germline V gene, CDR1 is LNHDA and CDR2 is SQIVND (reference sequence). About this clonotype itself: One end of the junction fails to match germline, which may point to a read error.

Authors of the study amplified TCR beta CDR3 regions from RNA transcripts. When the TCR CDR3 underwent first-round RT-PCR, the HTBI primer set was used. TCRdb used MiXCR to reprocess the multiplex PCR reads, holding one entry per CDR3 protein. There are about 600,000 distinct CDR3 sequences in the sample; 16% occur only once, and roughly 3.5% lies in the top ten. The chain has TRBV19 and TRBJ2-3; maybe TRBD2 (6 bases). The clonotype originates from a woman aged 40 to 49 with Graves' ophthalmopathy. Sample: blood. The DNA of the CDR3 is TGTGCCAGTAGTAACGCGGGATCTTGGGTTGGAGATAAGCAGTATTTT. It specifies CASSNAGSWVGDKQYF.